The 29 T cell receptor beta chains reported below all come from one sample, sequenced in a study of cytomegalovirus exposure and HLA in healthy donors. Vbeta (60) and Jbeta (13) primers were used in the PCR. Sequenced by immunoSEQ multiplex PCR; TCRdb stores in-frame clones only, minus some. The sample has some 160,000 clones; just under 70% are singletons. The sequencing sample was made of PBMCs. The receptors shown here come from a man aged 60 to 75 in good health and CMV-seronegative.

The rearrangement joins TRBV14 to TRBJ2-2; 8 bases are a match to TRBD1. The length of the CDR3 is 14 residues. The J segment lost 7 bases and the V segment lost 1 base, leaving 2 bases of the junction unmatched. CDR1 is SGHDN and CDR2 is FVKESK in the germline V gene. CDR3 in amino acids: CASSQAGGFGELFF. DNA for the CDR3: TGTGCCAGCAGCCAAGCAGGGGGCTTCGGGGAGCTGTTTTTT.

In this sample, this clone turned up a few times. The chain has TRBV5-1 and TRBJ2-2, with TRBD1 matching over 7 bases. The CDR3 is made up of 15 amino acids. J was trimmed by 3 bases and V by 4 bases; bases with no gene match: 6. Germline CDR1 reads SGHRS; CDR2 reads YFSETQ. The CDR3 nucleotides are TGCGCCAGCAGCATAGACAGGGTCGACACCGGGGAGCTGTTTTTT. The encoded protein is CASSIDRVDTGELFF. Full variable domain (remainder filled in from reference TRBV5-1 and TRBJ2-2): KAGVTQTPRYLIKTRGQQVTLSCSPISGHRSVSWYQQTPGQGLQFLFEYFSETQRNKGNFPGRFSGRQFSNSRSEMNVSTLELGDSALYLCASSIDRVDTGELFFGEGSRLTVL.

The chain couples TRBV28 to TRBJ2-5, with D possibly TRBD2 on 5 matching bases. The germline V gene encodes CDR1 MDHEN and CDR2 SYDVKM. The CDR3 is made up of 12 amino acids. Trimming left V 3 bases short and J 5 bases short, with 7 bases between. Here the CDR3 reads CASSFQRETQYF. The DNA for the CDR3 is TGTGCCAGCAGTTTCCAGCGGGAGACCCAGTACTTC.

Here the CDR3 reads CASSLGQGRYEQYF. The DNA for the CDR3 is TGTGCCAGCAGCTTAGGACAGGGGAGGTACGAGCAGTACTTC. This chain joins TRBV7-3 and TRBJ2-7; 9 bases agree with TRBD1. Unmatched junction bases numbered 3, after V lost 2 bases and J lost 4 bases. CDR1 and CDR2 from the germline V gene are SGHTA and FQGTGA. This CDR3 region has 14 residues.

The chain carries TRBV7-9 and TRBJ2-7; D is perhaps TRBD2 (6 bases). Trimming left V 2 bases short and J 2 bases short, with 10 bases between. From germline, CDR1 is SEHNR and CDR2 FQNEAQ (reference sequence). The CDR3 runs to 14 residues. The CDR3: CASSLTLAPYEQYF. The CDR3 bases are TGTGCCAGCAGCTTAACACTAGCCCCCTACGAGCAGTACTTC.

The rearrangement joins TRBV9 to TRBJ2-1; 8 nucleotides match TRBD2. Germline V gene data show CDR1 as SGDLS and CDR2 as YYNGEE. Trimming cost V 1 base and J 2 bases; bases outside gene matches: 11. The CDR3 is 18 residues long. CDR3 loop: CASSVNPHLAGPYNEQFF. In DNA, the CDR3 is TGTGCCAGCAGCGTAAACCCCCATCTAGCGGGCCCCTACAATGAGCAGTTCTTC.

The chain couples TRBV9 to TRBJ1-1; D is possibly TRBD1 (5 bases). The CDR3 runs 16 residues. Between the trimmed V and J ends, which lost 0 bases and 5 bases, there was a span of 17 bases. Germline assignment: CDR1 SGDLS and CDR2 YYNGEE. The CDR3 here is CASSVVAKGEGTEAFF. For the CDR3, the DNA is TGTGCCAGCAGCGTAGTGGCAAAAGGGGAAGGAACTGAAGCTTTCTTT.

The V call is TRBV27, the J call TRBJ1-1; 7 bases are a match to TRBD1. In germline, CDR1 is MNHEY, CDR2 SMNVEV (reference sequence). The V segment lost 5 bases and the J segment 11 bases; nucleotides outside the gene matches: 8. The CDR3 contains 12 residues. CDR3 sequence reads: CASSVPRGTAFF. The CDR3 DNA sequence: TGTGCCAGCAGTGTACCCAGGGGGACGGCTTTCTTT.

V and J are TRBV30 and TRBJ2-1; TRBD2 matches at 15 bases. The CDR3 is 16 amino acids. With 1 base clipped from V and 4 bases from J, the junction kept 2 bases outside the gene matches. Germline values: CDR1 GTSNPN, CDR2 SVGIG (reference sequence). This chain's CDR3 is CAWSDGLAGGYNEQFF. CDR3 in DNA: TGTGCCTGGAGTGACGGACTAGCGGGAGGGTACAATGAGCAGTTCTTC.

Written as DNA, the CDR3 is TGTGCCAGCAGCTTAGGGGGACAGGTAGCAAAACTGTTTTTT. This gives the protein CASSLGGQVAKLFF. This sequence joins TRBV11-2 and TRBJ1-4; 8 nucleotides line up with TRBD1. CDR3 length: 14 amino acids. Germline V gene sequence: CDR1 SGHAT, CDR2 FQNNGV. The junction had 5 bases not matched to a gene; V was cut back by 1 base and J by 10 bases.

The chain carries TRBV4-2 and TRBJ2-3; TRBD2 aligns across 10 bases. The junction had 6 bases not matched to a gene; V was cut back by 1 base and J by 5 bases. Germline CDR1 is LGHNA and CDR2 is YNFKEQ. The CDR3 spans 16 residues. CDR3 DNA: TGTGCCAGCAGCCAAGGATCTAGCGGGAGTCTAGATACGCAGTATTTT. It yields the protein CASSQGSSGSLDTQYF.

This clone has more than one count but fewer than ten. This rearrangement joins TRBV27 to TRBJ2-7; weak D call: TRBD1 (6 bases). The CDR3 contains 15 residues. Germline CDR1 MNHEY, CDR2 SMNVEV (reference sequence). Trimming stripped 5 bases from V and 5 bases from J, with 19 bases between. CDR3 DNA sequence: TGTGCCAGCAGTCTGCGGCTCAGGGGCATCGACGAGCAGTACTTC. Its protein product is CASSLRLRGIDEQYF.

The J gene is TRBJ1-2, the V gene TRBV29-1; 7 positions match TRBD1. The germline V gene encodes CDR1 SQVTM and CDR2 ANQGSEA. The length of the CDR3 is 12 residues. The ends lost 7 bases at V and 3 bases at J; junction bases unmatched: 5. The DNA for the CDR3 is TGCAGCGATGGACAGGCGCACTATGGCTACACCTTC. This encodes CSDGQAHYGYTF.

This clone has just one count. The chain employs TRBV28 and TRBJ2-5; tentative D call: TRBD1 (5 bases). The ends were cut back, 1 base at V and 1 base at J, with 10 bases in the middle. The CDR3 length is 15 residues. Germline V gives CDR1 MDHEN, CDR2 SYDVKM. The CDR3 region has the DNA TGTGCCAGCAGTTTATCGAGGACATTCCAAGAGACCCAGTACTTC. Translating it yields CASSLSRTFQETQYF.

This clone was seen a few times. CDR3 in amino acids: CASSQGPYEQYF. The CDR3 DNA follows: TGTGCCAGCAGCCAGGGCCCCTACGAGCAGTACTTC. This chain uses TRBV14 with TRBJ2-7; D not resolved. The CDR3 length is 12 residues. V lost 3 bases and J 2 bases, leaving 5 bases between the germline ends. Germline V CDR1 and CDR2: SGHDN, FVKESK.

The chain links TRBV7-2 to TRBJ1-1; D uncertain. Germline-derived CDR1 and CDR2 are SGHTA and FQGNSA. CDR3 length: 13 amino acids. V dropped 3 bases and J dropped 4 bases, with 9 bases sitting between them. CDR3: CASSFLGSTEAFF. DNA for the CDR3: TGTGCCAGCAGCTTCTTGGGGAGCACTGAAGCTTTCTTT.

This rearrangement joins TRBV29-1 to TRBJ1-1; D gene uncertain. The CDR3 totals 14 residues. Germline loops: CDR1 SQVTM, CDR2 ANQGSEA. V dropped 5 bases and J dropped 3 bases, with 16 bases sitting between them. CDR3 sequence reads: CSVREASQYTEAFF. CDR3 sequence (DNA): TGCAGCGTTCGGGAGGCCAGCCAGTACACTGAAGCTTTCTTT.

The chain combines TRBV7-3 with TRBJ2-2, with 12 nucleotides matching TRBD2. After removal of 2 bases from V and 6 bases from J, the junction contained 4 bases not matched to a gene. Germline-derived CDR1 and CDR2 are SGHTA and FQGTGA. The CDR3 is made up of 16 amino acids. CDR3 nucleotide sequence: TGTGCCAGCAGCTTACTGACTAGCGGGAGCGCCGGGGAGCTGTTTTTT. This gives the protein CASSLLTSGSAGELFF.

The table lists this clone with a count of one. The rearrangement links TRBV5-1 to TRBJ2-1, with 9 bases fitting TRBD2. This CDR3 comprises 16 residues. The germline CDR1 and CDR2 sequences are SGHRS and YFSETQ. V was pared by 4 bases and J by 2 bases, with 7 bases of the junction left unmatched. The CDR3: CASSQGGGRAYNEQFF. CDR3 DNA sequence: TGCGCCAGCAGCCAGGGGGGCGGGAGGGCCTACAATGAGCAGTTCTTC.

The chain carries TRBV28 and TRBJ2-7; D perhaps matches TRBD1 (6 bases). Germline lookup yields CDR1 MDHEN and CDR2 SYDVKM. The CDR3 loop spans 15 amino acids. V was cut by 5 bases and J by 3 bases, with 17 bases left in between. CDR3 DNA: TGTGCCAGCAGTCCCTACCCCCGGGACAACTACGAGCAGTACTTC. Encoded protein: CASSPYPRDNYEQYF. Variable domain in full (rest from reference TRBV28 and TRBJ2-7): DVKVTQSSRYLVKRTGEKVFLECVQDMDHENMFWYRQDPGLGLRLIYFSYDVKMKEKGDIPEGYSVSREKKERFSLILESASTNQTSMYLCASSPYPRDNYEQYFGPGTRLTVT.

The J gene is TRBJ2-1, the V gene TRBV4-1, with 7 positions matching TRBD1. The CDR3 extends over 17 amino acids. Trimming took 0 bases from V and 4 from J; bases not matched to a gene: 9. Germline CDR1 MGHRA, CDR2 YSYEKL. The CDR3 here is CASSQETWQGVYNEQFF. CDR3 bases: TGCGCCAGCAGCCAAGAAACTTGGCAGGGGGTTTACAATGAGCAGTTCTTC.

The gene calls are TRBV5-1 and TRBJ1-4, with D possibly matching TRBD1 (5 bases). This CDR3 is built from 15 residues. With 4 bases removed from V and 2 bases from J, the gap between germline ends came to 12 bases. Germline V gives CDR1 SGHRS, CDR2 YFSETQ. As DNA, the CDR3 is TGCGCCAGCAGCCTTGGGACTGTTACTAATGAAAAACTGTTTTTT. Its translation: CASSLGTVTNEKLFF.

The chain carries TRBV4-1 and TRBJ1-4; D ambiguous. The CDR3 totals 16 residues. From germline, CDR1 is MGHRA and CDR2 YSYEKL. V lost 3 bases to trimming and J lost 2 bases, with 13 bases between them. The CDR3 nucleotides are TGCGCCAGCAGCCAGGAGGGATCGGGTACTAATGAAAAACTGTTTTTT. Translated: CASSQEGSGTNEKLFF.

The chain employs TRBV5-6 and TRBJ2-7; 8 nucleotides align to TRBD2. Germline V gene data show CDR1 as SGHDT and CDR2 as YYEEEE. V shed 0 bases, J shed 7 bases, and the junction held 6 bases outside the gene matches. The CDR3 has 14 residues. The CDR3 nucleotides read TGTGCCAGCAGCTTGGCGGGACTAGGAATAGAGCAGTACTTC. Protein sequence: CASSLAGLGIEQYF.

This rearrangement joins TRBV28 to TRBJ1-1; TRBD1 aligns across 7 bases. V lost 6 bases, J lost 1 base, and 8 bases stayed unmatched. Germline V lookup: CDR1 MDHEN, CDR2 SYDVKM. The CDR3 runs to 15 residues. The CDR3 spells CASSSGGWENTEAFF. The CDR3 DNA reads as TGTGCCAGCAGCTCAGGGGGATGGGAGAACACTGAAGCTTTCTTT.

In this sample, this clone turned up a few times. This chain links TRBV15 with TRBJ2-2; D unclear. Germline CDR1 reads LNHNV; CDR2 reads YYDKDF (reference sequence). This CDR3 region has 16 residues. Trimming cost V 5 bases and J 3 bases, with 16 bases left between them. The CDR3, as DNA: TGTGCCACCAGCGCTTATGGGCCTTCCGACACCGGGGAGCTGTTTTTT. Its protein is CATSAYGPSDTGELFF.

This rearrangement joins TRBV4-1 to TRBJ1-5; D might be TRBD1 (5 bases). The V gene's germline CDR1 is MGHRA and CDR2 YSYEKL. The length of the CDR3 is 18 residues. Trimming removed 0 bases from V and 4 bases from J, with 19 bases in between. CDR3 sequence (DNA): TGCGCCAGCAGCCAAGATGGGGCAGGAGGAGGGGAAAATCAGCCCCAGCATTTT. Encoded protein: CASSQDGAGGGENQPQHF.

This clone is a singleton in its sample. The genes are TRBV25-1 and TRBJ2-3, with 7 bases fitting TRBD1. This CDR3 comprises 17 residues. The germline V gene encodes CDR1 MGHDK and CDR2 SYGVNS. Trimming took 3 bases from V and 0 from J; bases not matched to a gene: 9. CDR3 sequence: CASSDGTRGISTDTQYF. The CDR3 DNA reads as TGTGCCAGCAGTGATGGGACCAGGGGGATTAGCACAGATACGCAGTATTTT.

J is TRBJ1-6 and V is TRBV27; D is possibly TRBD1 (5 bases). There are 16 residues in the CDR3. Germline CDR1 is MNHEY and CDR2 is SMNVEV (reference sequence). Trimming removed 2 bases at V and 6 bases at J, with 14 bases between. The CDR3 DNA reads as TGTGCCAGCAGTTTAGCAGGGATACTCGGTAATTCACCCCTCCACTTT. Protein product: CASSLAGILGNSPLHF.